This T cell receptor (beta chain) was observed in a study of CD8 T cells in Susac syndrome. The authors sequenced TCR beta from blood CD8+ and CD4+ T cells. The Susac syndrome patients fit the recently defined diagnostic criteria for definite or probable disease. The CDR3 loop spans 14 amino acids. CDR1 is MGHRA and CDR2 is YSYEKL in the germline V gene. The V end lost 1 base, the J end lost 8 bases, and 14 bases lay between the germline ends. RNA amounts of about 0.5 to 1 ug underwent reverse transcription with random hexamers. It was immunoSEQ multiplex PCR that amplified TCR beta CDR3 across 54 Vbeta and 13 Jbeta. TCRdb analysed the immunoSEQ multiplex PCR reads with MiXCR anew, one entry per CDR3 protein. The data contain roughly 140,000 distinct CDR3 sequences, approximately 96% of them singletons.

The TCR comes from a human donor with Susac syndrome. The chain has TRBV4-1 and TRBJ1-2; D remains ambiguous. The material sequenced was CD4+ T cells from PBMCs. This CDR3 is CASSQGTRVEGYTF. The CDR3 DNA follows: TGCGCCAGCAGCCAAGGAACGAGGGTCGAAGGCTACACCTTC.